This T cell receptor beta chain was obtained from a study of cytomegalovirus exposure and HLA in healthy donors. Overall study context: From HLA-typed donors, an early data release held about 92 million unique TCRs.

V lost 3 bases to trimming and J lost 8 bases, with 16 bases between them. This CDR3 is 14 amino acids long. Findings and caveats of the study: Altogether, 160 or so TCR beta chains were recorded as cytomegalovirus-associated.

PCR was performed using 60 Vbeta and 13 Jbeta primers. Data came from immunoSEQ multiplex PCR; TCRdb stores just in-frame clones and leaves some out. In the table there are around 140,000 clones, nearly 90% of which are singletons. With respect to this clone: The antigen is undetermined.

Sequenced material: PBMCs. V usage is TRBV23-1 and J usage is TRBJ1-2; no clear D gene. TRBV23-1 is sorted into the ORF group, with uncertain function. The clonotype comes from a woman in her thirties or forties in good health and CMV-seronegative. CDR3 residues: CASSHHGIREGYTF. The CDR3 bases are TGCGCCAGCAGTCATCACGGGATCCGGGAGGGCTACACCTTC.